This TCR beta chain emerged from a study of blood T cells in healthy people across ages. Overall study context: Capturing about one barcoded beta molecule per two T cells was achieved by template switching.

Combining a sample-barcoded 5' primer with a J-beta primer mix, a second PCR ran for roughly 7 to 12 cycles. MiXCR, applied by TCRdb to the 5' RACE reads, yields one record per CDR3 protein. The table records hundreds of thousands of distinct CDR3 sequences, approximately 44% of them present only once. This clonotype was seen more than once but under ten times. This CDR3 is built from 14 residues. The ends were cut back, 1 base at V and 5 bases at J, with 12 bases in the middle. Per germline, CDR1 SGHNT and CDR2 YYREEE (reference sequence). The TCR comes from a man in his 60s in good health. Source material: blood. The chain employs TRBV5-4 and TRBJ2-5; D perhaps matches TRBD2 (7 bases). Here the CDR3 reads CASSLWGGTETQYF. As DNA, the CDR3 is TGTGCCAGCAGCTTGTGGGGGGGCACGGAGACCCAGTACTTC.